This paragraph covers one T cell receptor beta chain sequence. Its antigen target is currently unknown. At one of its ends the junction is not consistent with the germline gene, which may arise from a read error. Library generation was performed with the immunoSEQ multiplex PCR assay. For the multiplex PCR, a mixture combining 60 forward primers for TCR Vbeta segments and 13 reverse primers for TCR Jbeta segments was used. Amplification of the CDR3 region of rearranged TCR beta genes was performed with a multiplex PCR assay on genomic DNA. The Illumina HiSeq System was used to sequence the amplified TCR beta libraries as 87-base-pair reads. Under the source paper's analysis protocol: A later analysis counted about 80 million unique TCR beta chains across the approximately 700 repertoires, and around 9.9 million of these chains were shared by at least two donors. A nearest-neighbor algorithm error-corrected the raw reads and collapsed the reads into unique sequences, merging closely related sequences to remove PCR and sequencing errors. CDR3 sequences were aligned to IMGT reference sequences to assign V, D and J gene segments. For a sequence to be retained, a match of at least six nucleotides was required to both a V gene segment and a J gene segment. Rearrangements were classified as productive when the CDR3 lacked stop codons and remained in frame with V and J, and all other rearrangements were classified as non-productive. Following IMGT convention, CDR3 was defined as the stretch from the second conserved V-encoded cysteine to the conserved J-encoded phenylalanine. In an earlier analysis of more than 550 of the donors, sequences lacking an unambiguous match to a single V gene segment were excluded. In an earlier analysis of around 590 of the donors, a V segment was called functional when productive rearrangements were above 56.7%, and segregating when the standard deviation between donors exceeded 5%. A statistical classification framework was built to diagnose cytomegalovirus status from the catalog of TCR beta chain sequences. A later analysis assigned V and J genes by comparing TCR nucleotide sequences with IMGT/GENE-DB human TR gene sequences. The TCRdist pipeline was used in a later analysis to assign CDR3 sequences and most-parsimonious VDJ recombination scenarios. In a later analysis, each TCR beta chain was defined by its CDR3 amino acid sequence together with its V-gene family, and reads without a unique V-gene family were excluded. As a way to deal with suspected cross-contamination and a sequencing artifact, a later analysis dropped 640 or so nucleotide sequences that were highly shared and had low generation probability. A later analysis calculated a clonal expansion index for each public chain from normalized within-repertoire ranks of inferred template counts. In a later analysis, generation probabilities were computed with a VDJ recombination model fitted to out-of-frame rearrangements, and the resulting probabilities were checked against IGoR. In a later analysis, hypergeometric tests were used to score TCR-TCR, TCR-HLA and TCR-CMV co-occurrence, with a repertoire-size bias correction applied to TCR pairs. False discovery rates were estimated in a later analysis by permuting HLA or CMV assignments 20 times. In a later analysis, co-occurring TCRs were grouped with DBSCAN, and TCRdist sequence similarity was added when clustering was performed within HLA-allele-positive subsets. Repertoires with fewer than 30,000 or more than 120,000 public chains, plus five repertoires with anomalous nucleotide sharing, were excluded from co-occurrence clustering. TCRdb stores this immuneACCESS table with in-frame sequences only. Part of the clones is absent; in the studies checked, under half of the shortfall reflects unresolved V genes, and no reason is known for the rest. The V and J calls and clone size were taken over from that table, and D and trimming were inferred from the DNA. Across this sample there are over 100,000 clones, with around 79% seen only once. The ten largest clones represent roughly 1.3% of the sample.

These data come from a study of cytomegalovirus exposure and HLA in healthy donors (TCRdb year 2017). For the wider study: An earlier analysis of about 530 of the donors reported about 260 Gb of sequence data and 90 million to 120 million unique TCR beta sequences obtained from approximately 180 million T cells. Along with the approximately 650-subject first cohort, a separate validation cohort of 120 different subjects was used. Typing coverage varied by locus: 629-630 donors for A, B, C, DRB1 and DQB1; approximately 560 for DQA1; nearly 610 for DPA1; approximately 490 for DPB1. Among around 400 genotyped donors of the cohort, an average of approximately 240,000 unique TCR beta nucleotide sequences was sequenced per donor, of which about 20% were non-productive. High-throughput TCR immunosequencing, statistical association of individual TCRs with disease status, and machine learning were combined to predict cytomegalovirus infection status. An earlier analysis of 450 to 750 of the donors used high-throughput TCR beta sequencing to judge whether each TCR beta V gene segment behaved as functional or pseudogenic. Donor age, sex, ethnicity and CMV serostatus were compiled alongside the repertoire data. An early release that covered more than 550 HLA-typed donors contained approximately 300 gigabases of sequencing data and roughly 84 million unique TCR sequences. In a later analysis, previously published TCR beta repertoires from 666 donors were re-analyzed and high-resolution HLA genotyping was added so that TCR occurrence patterns could be studied. All discovery cohort repertoires had been generated using a single sequencing platform. The aim of the study was to test whether cataloging public T cell receptors could identify signatures of past pathogen exposure. The study profiled the T cell repertoires of approximately 700 subjects by immunosequencing and related them to cytomegalovirus serostatus. Of the 350 to 400 genotyped donors, approximately 83% fell in the genetic ancestry cluster associated with self-reported Caucasian donors. Genome-wide SNP genotypes for about 65% of the roughly 670 donors were used in a later genetic analysis, which treated that subset as a discovery cohort. Rather than using new phenotypic data, the later analysis identified candidate immune exposures from TCR beta sequences and from how often those sequences occurred across donors. HLA typing covered class I and class II loci at four-digit resolution. Roughly five DR-DQ haplotypes were handled as single units for association and clustering, since linkage in the cohort was strong.

Findings and caveats that apply to the study as a whole: A later analysis reported that several top co-occurrence clusters appeared linked to parvovirus B19, influenza, CMV and Epstein-Barr virus. Compared with the approximately 670-donor mean, donors in an Asian-associated ancestry cluster had fewer N-insertions in productive TCRs, according to a later genetic analysis. In a later analysis, HLA-associated TCR beta chains were found to be more clonally expanded and to have lower generation probabilities than equally common non-associated chains. The 87-base-pair reads could not distinguish some IMGT-functional V segments, including TRBV6-2 and TRBV6-3, so those segments were excluded. A later analysis found that most CMV-associated TCR beta chains appeared HLA-restricted, with HLA associations seemingly driven largely by CMV exposure. A later analysis associated 15,000 to 20,000 TCR beta sequences with specific HLA alleles at a false discovery rate of 0.05. In an earlier analysis of approximately 600 of the donors, most TCR beta V segments were observed in productive rearrangements about 87% or about 30% of the time, broadly matching IMGT annotations. Strong co-occurrence of HLA alleles, especially DR and DQ, made assigning TCR associations to individual alleles difficult. Because HLA typing was unavailable for some donors at each locus, only the typed subset was used in association tests. Presence/absence analyses assumed roughly uniform sequencing depth across donors, an assumption that may not hold. Linkage disequilibrium might explain the correlated functional status among segregating V segments, but an unknown experimental factor could not be excluded. In the study, approximately 160 TCR beta chains were listed as associated with cytomegalovirus. A cluster of highly shared sequence variants was judged likely to represent a technical artifact of the sequencing pipeline. Most TCR sequences were observed very rarely across donors, whereas some public TCRs were present in many individuals. The classifier was reported to diagnose cytomegalovirus status with high specificity and sensitivity in both the original cohort and the validation cohort. A later genetic analysis associated a missense DCLRE1C variant with V-gene and J-gene trimming of TCR beta chains, and an independent cohort replicated the association. The cohort was sequenced for TCR beta chains only, and without alpha or paired-chain data the features that could be detected were limited. According to the authors, the approach could potentially be generalized to other disease states and immunological phenotypes. The earlier analysis of approximately 540 of the donors excluded approximately 17 rarely observed V segments, including chromosome 9 orphons, because counts were too low. In a later analysis, the rate of TCR association differed among HLA loci, with DRB1 alleles having the most associated TCRs and HLA-C alleles having the fewest. The only immune exposure information available for the cohort was CMV serostatus. A further reported finding was that TCR beta sequences accurately predicted the HLA-A and HLA-B alleles for most subjects in the first cohort. Three of the identified cytomegalovirus-associated TCR beta chains were confirmed in vitro to be specific for cytomegalovirus antigens.

The cohort consisted of hundreds of healthy bone marrow donors. At the time of sampling, all cohort members were nominally healthy, though unrecorded immune exposures were likely present. The donor tested CMV seronegative and was one of the 352 seronegative cohort members. Every donor gave a peripheral blood sample, and the peripheral blood mononuclear cells from that sample were used for TCR beta sequencing. Genomic DNA extraction from the blood cell samples was performed with the Qiagen DNeasy Blood Extraction Kit. CDR1 and CDR2 (GTSNPN, SVGIG) derive from the germline V gene (reference sequence). Spanning cysteine to phenylalanine, the CDR3 consists of 13 amino acids. Solely the CDR3 DNA is kept, with 39 bases framed from the first base.

Sample: PBMCs. In this chain, TRBV30 is recombined with TRBJ1-2; the D gene lacks a confident call. This TCR was sampled from a woman aged 40 to 50 in good health and CMV-seronegative. The CDR3 corresponds to CAWRPATNYDYTF. The DNA is TGTGCCTGGAGGCCAGCTACTAACTATGACTACACCTTC. Joined to the reference TRBV30 and TRBJ1-2 proteins, this CDR3 gives the full variable domain: SQTIHQWPATLVQPVGSPLSLECTVEGTSNPNLYWYRQAAGRGLQLLFYSVGIGQISSEVPQNLSASRPQDRQFILSSKKLLLSDSGFYLCAWRPATNYDYTFGSGTRLTVV.